These 14 T cell receptor beta chains were sequenced from one sample in a study of technical replicates of blood from four donors. Libraries were prepared by immunoSEQ multiplex PCR; TCRdb keeps only in-frame clonotypes and omits some of them. This sample carries about 68,000 clones, approximately 97% of them seen once, and the ten largest clones take under 0.3%. The sample taken for sequencing was T cells isolated from PBMCs. These receptors came from a human donor in good health.

V gene TRBV4-2 combines with J gene TRBJ2-7, with 11 nucleotides matching TRBD2. The CDR3 extends over 18 amino acids. The germline gives CDR1 LGHNA, CDR2 YNFKEQ. V gave up 4 bases and J gave up 6 bases; unmatched junction bases: 17. In DNA form, the CDR3 reads TGTGCCAGCAGCCTCATTGCGGTAGCGGGAGGGCCGGGGGGCGAGCAGTACTTC. Translation gives CASSLIAVAGGPGGEQYF.

The V gene is TRBV28, the J gene TRBJ1-3, with 8 bases that match TRBD1. The J segment lost 0 bases and the V segment lost 5 bases, leaving 9 bases of the junction unmatched. The CDR3 loop spans 17 amino acids. Germline CDR1 is MDHEN and CDR2 is SYDVKM. CDR3 bases: TGTGCCAGCAGTCTACTCGGGACAGGTTTCTCTGGAAACACCATATATTTT. Its translation is CASSLLGTGFSGNTIYF.

This chain links TRBV7-7 with TRBJ1-4, with 8 positions matching TRBD1. V lost 5 bases to trimming and J lost 8 bases; unmatched junction nucleotides: 7. In germline, CDR1 is SSHAT, CDR2 FNYEAQ (reference sequence). This CDR3 has 14 residues. CDR3 sequence (DNA): TGTGCCAGCAGCCAAGGACAGGGTGACGAAAAACTGTTTTTT. It translates to CASSQGQGDEKLFF.

This clone appeared a single time. The chain has TRBV7-3 and TRBJ1-1; weak D call: TRBD1 (6 bases). The CDR3 is 14 amino acids. V dropped 4 bases and J dropped 5 bases, with 14 bases sitting between them. The germline gives CDR1 SGHTA, CDR2 FQGTGA. The CDR3 here is CASSSTQGSTEAFF. As DNA, the CDR3 is TGTGCCAGCAGCTCTACCCAGGGGTCAACTGAAGCTTTCTTT.

The rearrangement links TRBV7-9 to TRBJ2-3, with 9 bases fitting TRBD1. This CDR3 contains 13 residues. Looked up from germline, CDR1 is SEHNR and CDR2 is FQNEAQ (reference sequence). The V gene end was trimmed by 9 bases and the J gene end by 6 bases; junction bases not matched to a gene: 7. CDR3 protein: CARPGQGPDTQYF. The CDR3 DNA follows: TGTGCCAGGCCGGGACAGGGACCCGATACGCAGTATTTT.

The chain joins TRBV6-5 to TRBJ1-1; 11 bases map to TRBD1. The CDR3 runs 16 residues. V lost 4 bases, J lost 7 bases, and 11 bases stayed unmatched. The germline CDR1 and CDR2 sequences are MNHEY and SVGAGI. The CDR3 nucleotides read TGTGCCAGCAGTTTTTATGCCGGGACAGGGGGTTTTGAAGCTTTCTTT. This codes for CASSFYAGTGGFEAFF.

J is TRBJ2-1 and V is TRBV19; maybe TRBD2 (6 bases). This CDR3 contains 14 residues. Trimming took off 5 bases at V and 9 bases at J, with 17 bases between the two ends. Germline CDR1 is LNHDA and CDR2 is SQIVND (reference sequence). The CDR3 spells CASSSQGFGGEQFF. The CDR3 DNA sequence: TGTGCCAGTAGTTCCCAGGGCTTCGGGGGTGAGCAGTTCTTC. The whole variable domain, filled in from reference TRBV19 and TRBJ2-1, reads DGGITQSPKYLFRKEGQNVTLSCEQNLNHDAMYWYRQDPGQGLRLIYYSQIVNDFQKGDIAEGYSVSREKKESFPLTVTSAQKNPTAFYLCASSSQGFGGEQFFGPGTRLTVL.

V usage is TRBV4-3 and J usage is TRBJ2-7; no clear D. V lost 0 bases, J lost 6 bases, and 12 bases lay in between. Germline CDR1 is LGHNA and CDR2 is YSLEER. The CDR3 has 14 amino acids. The DNA of the CDR3 is TGCGCCAGCAGCCAAGATCTCCAGTGGGCCGAGCAGTACTTC. As protein: CASSQDLQWAEQYF.

The CDR3 here is CAWTKGQNTEAFF. CDR3 in DNA: TGTGCCTGGACCAAAGGACAGAACACTGAAGCTTTCTTT. The chain joins TRBV30 to TRBJ1-1; TRBD1 is a possible D gene (5 bases). The V gene's germline CDR1 is GTSNPN and CDR2 SVGIG (reference sequence). V lost 4 bases to trimming and J lost 1 base, with 10 bases between them. The CDR3 sequence is 13 residues long.

This clone has just one count. This specimen includes other DNA sequences encoding the same CDR3. The rearrangement joins TRBV9 to TRBJ1-1, with 7 positions matching TRBD1. The V segment lost 0 bases and the J segment 4 bases; nucleotides outside the gene matches: 3. Germline V gene sequence: CDR1 SGDLS, CDR2 YYNGEE. The CDR3 has 14 residues. The CDR3 nucleotides read TGTGCCAGCAGCGTAGGAGGGGGCGGCACTGAAGCTTTCTTT. Translating gives CASSVGGGGTEAFF.

A single count supports this clone. V gene TRBV29-1 combines with J gene TRBJ1-2, with 8 bases lining up with TRBD1. The V and J ends lost 7 bases and 3 bases, in that order; junction bases with no gene match: 4. Germline V lookup: CDR1 SQVTM, CDR2 ANQGSEA. The CDR3 contains 12 residues. The CDR3 nucleotides are TGCAGCGCCCAGACAGGGGACTATGGCTACACCTTC. It codes for CSAQTGDYGYTF.

The chain is built from TRBV2 and TRBJ2-3; 9 nucleotides align to TRBD2. The ends lost 10 bases at V and 0 bases at J; junction bases unmatched: 5. This CDR3 contains 14 residues. Germline-derived CDR1 and CDR2 are SNHLY and FYNNEI. The CDR3 region is CATVTSGSTDTQYF. CDR3 DNA sequence: TGTGCCACCGTGACTAGCGGTAGCACAGATACGCAGTATTTT.

The chain links TRBV4-3 to TRBJ2-7, with D uncertain. Germline CDR1 is LGHNA and CDR2 is YSLEER. There are 13 residues in the CDR3. V was clipped by 4 bases and J by 3 bases, with 10 bases between them. CDR3 nucleotides: TGCGCCAGCAGCCCGTCCGCGGACTACGAGCAGTACTTC. Translating it yields CASSPSADYEQYF.

CDR3 sequence: CASSQVRTSGRVGVTQYF. The DNA of the CDR3 is TGTGCCAGCAGCCAAGTCAGGACTAGCGGGAGAGTGGGGGTGACCCAGTACTTC. J is TRBJ2-5 and V is TRBV4-2, with 13 bases identical to TRBD2. The CDR3 runs 18 residues. Germline V lookup: CDR1 LGHNA, CDR2 YNFKEQ. Trimming at V came to 1 base and at J to 7 bases, leaving 12 bases not matched to a gene.